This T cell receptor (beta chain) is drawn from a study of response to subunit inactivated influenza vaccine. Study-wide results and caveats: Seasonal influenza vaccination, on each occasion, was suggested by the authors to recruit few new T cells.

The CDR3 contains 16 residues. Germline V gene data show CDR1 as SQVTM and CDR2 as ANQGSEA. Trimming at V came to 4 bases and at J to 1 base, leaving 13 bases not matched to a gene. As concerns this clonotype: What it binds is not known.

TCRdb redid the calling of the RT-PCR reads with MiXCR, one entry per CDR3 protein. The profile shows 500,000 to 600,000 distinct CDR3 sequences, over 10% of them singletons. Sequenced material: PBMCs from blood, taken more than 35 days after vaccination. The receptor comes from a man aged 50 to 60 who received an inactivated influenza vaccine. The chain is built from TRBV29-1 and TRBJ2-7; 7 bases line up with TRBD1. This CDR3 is CSVVTGISVGSYEQYF. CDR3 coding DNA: TGCAGCGTTGTGACAGGGATCAGTGTGGGATCCTACGAGCAGTACTTC.